The clone carrying this T cell receptor (beta chain) was seen ten or more times. The use of a sample-barcoded 5' primer and a J-beta primer mix characterized a second PCR of about 7 to 12 cycles. A single record per CDR3 protein comes from TCRdb applying MiXCR to the 5' RACE reads. This sample carries about 560,000 distinct CDR3 sequences, about 27% of them seen once, and the ten largest clones take over 3.5%. This sample is drawn from a study of blood T cells in healthy people across ages. For the study at large: About one barcoded beta molecule was captured per two T cells (by template switching).

V lost 10 bases, J lost 5 bases, and 11 bases stayed unmatched. This CDR3 is 15 amino acids long. In germline, CDR1 is SEHNR, CDR2 FQNEAQ (reference sequence). These data were also filed under a second study, of T cells of mothers and their children.

The sequence came from a boy between 2 and 15 years old in good health. The sample taken for sequencing was blood. The chain employs TRBV7-9 and TRBJ2-2, with 9 bases fitting TRBD1. DNA for the CDR3: TGTGCCATCGACCTCGGGACAGGGCGTACCGGGGAGCTGTTTTTT. Translation: CAIDLGTGRTGELFF.